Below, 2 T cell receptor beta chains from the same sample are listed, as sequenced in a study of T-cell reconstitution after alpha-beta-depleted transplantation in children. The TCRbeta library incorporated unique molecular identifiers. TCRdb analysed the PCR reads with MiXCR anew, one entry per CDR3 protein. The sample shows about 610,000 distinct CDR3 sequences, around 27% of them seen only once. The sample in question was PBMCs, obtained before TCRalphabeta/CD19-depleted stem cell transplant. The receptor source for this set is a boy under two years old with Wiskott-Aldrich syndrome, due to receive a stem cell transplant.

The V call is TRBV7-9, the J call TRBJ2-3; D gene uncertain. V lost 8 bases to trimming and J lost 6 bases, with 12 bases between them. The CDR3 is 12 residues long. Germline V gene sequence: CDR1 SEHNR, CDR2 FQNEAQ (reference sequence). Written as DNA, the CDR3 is TGTGCCAGCGCGGCGCAGACCGATACGCAGTATTTT. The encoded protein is CASAAQTDTQYF. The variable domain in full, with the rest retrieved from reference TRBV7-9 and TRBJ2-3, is DTGVSQNPRHKITKRGQNVTFRCDPISEHNRLYWYRQTLGQGPEFLTYFQNEAQLEKSRLLSDRFSAERPKGSFSTLEIQRTEQGDSAMYLCASAAQTDTQYFGPGTRLTVL.

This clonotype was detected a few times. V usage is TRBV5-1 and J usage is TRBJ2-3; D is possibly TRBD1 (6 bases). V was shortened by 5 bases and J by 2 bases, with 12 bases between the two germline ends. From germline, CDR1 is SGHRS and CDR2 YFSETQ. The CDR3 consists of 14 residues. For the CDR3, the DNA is TGCGCCAGCAGAAAACGACAGGTCACAGATACGCAGTATTTT. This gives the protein CASRKRQVTDTQYF.